The present TCR beta chain was sequenced within a study of blood T cells in healthy people across ages (dated by TCRdb to between 2015 and 2016). For the study in its entirety: Template switching captured roughly one uniquely barcoded TCR beta cDNA molecule per two T cells in model experiments. Donors of different ages were randomly distributed across sequencing lanes to avoid experimental bias. To track age-related changes in TCR beta repertoire diversity, the study relied on deep sequencing normalized with unique cDNA molecular identifiers. The donors were divided into four age groups: young (average approximately 15 years), middle-aged (around 41), aged (approximately 62) and long-lived (82). Two additional independent replicas of 1 million unique cDNA reads from the same blood draw were analyzed for two donors (one aged 18 to 30 and one aged 80 or older).

Library prep was done by 5' RACE. For sequencing, an Illumina HiSeq 2500 was employed. The second PCR ran for roughly 7 to 11 cycles and used a J-beta primer mix along with a sample-barcoded 5' primer. A unique molecular identifier was introduced onto each TCR beta cDNA molecule by a template-switch 5' adaptor carrying 12 random nucleotides. Each sample yielded at least 2.5 million CDR3-containing paired-end reads. First-strand cDNA was synthesized from all RNA with the Mint cDNA synthesis kit, primed by a TRBC-specific oligonucleotide. Following uracil-DNA glycosylase treatment, a first 18-cycle PCR with universal primers M1SS and BC2_uni_R was performed on all cDNA. The paper's data handling went like this. Normalization of each sample was performed by random selection of 1 million high-quality reads, each carrying a distinct molecular identifier. Instead of being binned into consensus sequences, reads with shared molecular identifiers were discarded. MiTCR, set to a Q25 quality threshold and the strictest error-elimination algorithm, was used for CDR3 identification, clonotype clustering and error correction. A nonparametric unseen species model with Euler transformation was used to estimate a lower bound on total TCR beta diversity. TCRdb reanalyzed the raw reads on its own, using fastp at Q25 for trimming and MiXCR for clone calling, and kept in-frame beta chains. Each entry merges the rows of one CDR3 protein and shows their most common DNA and genes. These V and J calls are TCRdb output, not the study's own analysis. The sample yields roughly 680,000 distinct CDR3 sequences; over 40% were counted once. Of the sample, approximately 13% is held by the ten largest clones.

Turning to this clonotype: Its antigen specificity is not known. Per-nucleotide qualities are absent, and no much larger clonotype sits a single base away.

Points the paper makes about the study in general: Estimates of total diversity from one million sequenced T cells were regarded as lower bounds and underestimates. Observed TCR beta diversity per million T cells fell roughly linearly with age, and a significant reduction was already apparent by age around 39. Compared with the aged group, the long-lived group had more naive CD4+ T cells, fewer expanded clones and increased TCR diversity, a pattern suggesting age selection. Because profiling used bulk unsorted PBMCs, naive and antigen-experienced compartments could not be compared conclusively. There was a strong correlation between observed TCR beta diversity and the percentage of naive T cells measured by flow cytometry. Donor CMV infection status was unknown, potentially confounding age-related changes in expanded clonotypes.

The donors were some 39 Caucasian individuals from Russia, aged roughly 6 to 100 years, who were systemically healthy. Around 10 milliliters of peripheral blood were collected from each donor into EDTA-treated Vacutainer tubes. Ficoll-Paque density-gradient centrifugation was used to isolate PBMCs, with at least 6.5 million per sample. Total RNA was extracted from PBMCs with Trizol reagent, with at least 6 micrograms obtained per sample. For every donor, an aliquot of PBMCs went through flow cytometry to measure the percentages of naive CD45RAhigh/CD27high T cells. The sequence was obtained from a woman at least 80 years old in good health. The specimen was blood.

The sequence in DNA is TGTGCCAGTAAACAGGGTAGTGAGCAGTTCTTC. Its protein product is CASKQGSEQFF. The V gene is TRBV7-9 and the J gene is TRBJ2-1; 6 matching bases give a weak D call of TRBD1. CDR1 is given as SEHNR and CDR2 as FQNEAQ, both from the germline V gene (reference sequence). V drops 9 bases and J drops 9 bases, leaving 12 bases in between. The CDR3 spans 11 residues, from the cysteine through the phenylalanine. CDR3 DNA is the only sequence kept; it has 33 bases, read in frame from the first base.